This T cell receptor beta chain derives from a study of beta chain features in type 1 diabetes (dated by TCRdb to the late 2010s). Broadly, across the study: Mean age, gender distribution, total cell number and subset yield were not different between patients and healthy donors. A total of under 140,000,000 sorted cells were examined across all samples, and the number of cells per subset was strongly correlated with RNA yield. In the study, recently diagnosed type 1 diabetes patients and matched healthy donors were compared on the TCRB repertoires of their sorted circulating CD4+ T cell subsets. Whereas all 30 or so donors provided naive and central memory subsets, regulatory and stem cell-like memory subsets were isolated from just 8 patients and about 8 healthy donors. General findings and caveats noted by the study authors: Because cDNA was sequenced instead of genomic DNA, highly expressing activated cells could be over-represented, though the groups showed no difference in activation or CD3 levels. Shorter templates might have been favored by PCR, but patient and control samples were amplified and corrected together, so both groups would have been affected equally by any skew. HLA sub-analyses involved small numbers of individuals, so any influence of HLA type on TCRB rearrangement remained unresolved. Naive, central memory and regulatory TCRB repertoires appeared to be more similar among patients than among healthy donors. At VDJ recombination sites, patients with type 1 diabetes made fewer insertions and deleted more nucleotides, a pattern implying thymic rearrangement abnormalities. A moderate but significant shortening of TCRB CDR3 length was observed in type 1 diabetes patients in all four CD4+ subsets.

A single peripheral blood draw of approximately 120 mL on average was collected from each donor into heparinised tubes. A BD FACSAria II was used to sort naive, central memory, regulatory and stem cell-like memory CD4+ T cells with a panel that included CD45RO, CCR7, CD25, CD127, CD95 and CD27. Every sorted population had a purity above 95%. PBMCs were isolated right away by Lymphoprep density gradient centrifugation and were stained directly, without culture. Samples were stained and sorted in pairs, with one healthy donor and one patient per experiment, so that batch effects were minimized. The table lists this clone with a few counts. The antigen it binds to is not known. No much larger clone exists at a distance of one base, and base qualities are not known. The entire isolated RNA was reverse transcribed using the High Capacity cDNA Reverse Transcription Kit, and thus expressed TCRB transcripts were sequenced. Naive, central memory and regulatory T cell samples underwent deep immunoSEQ sequencing, averaging around 3.7 million total reads per sample. Sorted cells were lysed in RLT buffer and RNA was extracted with DNase-treated RNeasy Micro or Mini kits, depending on cell number. To prevent cross-contamination, every cell subset was processed on its own, while patient and healthy donor samples were processed together. The immunoSEQ multiplex PCR was used to amplify TCRB sequences from cDNA, yielding 87-bp fragments that span the CDR3 region. Sequencing of the amplicons was done on the Illumina HiSeq platform. The original methods were these. PCR bias was corrected computationally using synthetic template baselines, and reads within Hamming distance 2 were collapsed, with unmergeable singletons discarded. By aligning reads against IMGT, V, D and J genes, CDR3 length, and insertions or deletions at six rearrangement sites were assigned. Within each subset, clonotype counts were normalized to the number of sorted cells before true diversity and Gini coefficients were calculated with the tcR R package. Repertoire sharing was quantified using the overlap coefficient calculated on TCRB nucleotide sequences. As a proxy for the pre-selection repertoire, out-of-frame TCRB sequences from naive cells were analyzed. TCRdb took over this immuneACCESS table, retaining in-frame rearrangements with V and J assigned. Such tables are incomplete; in checked studies, under half of the missing clones stem from an unresolved V gene, and the remainder is unexplained. The D gene and trimming were derived from the DNA, and the V and J assignments and clone size from that table. Counted in this sample were 600,000 to 650,000 clones; around 16% of them appeared once. The ten largest account for 0.07% to 0.095% of the sample.

From the germline V gene, CDR1 is SNHLY and CDR2 is FYNNEI. The CDR3 measures 15 amino acids from cysteine to phenylalanine. The read is trimmed to its CDR3 DNA, 45 bases read in frame from base 1. V gives up 5 bases and J gives up 6 bases, and the segment between their germline ends measures 20 bases. This clonotype was sampled from a man between 18 and 35 years old in good health. The sequence is built from TRBV2 and TRBJ2-7; TRBD2 could be the D gene, as 6 bases match. The sequenced sample consisted of naive CD4+ T cells from blood. The cell subset or site label, read with the paper, signifies: true naive CD4+ T cells. The CDR3 amino acid sequence is: CASSKTGSPGLEQYF. The DNA sequence reads TGTGCCAGCAGTAAAACCGGGAGCCCGGGTCTCGAGCAGTACTTC.